A single sample is the source of the 32 T cell receptor beta chains below, sequenced in a study of blood T cells in healthy people across ages. Then a second PCR, running about 6 to 12 cycles, was carried out with a sample-barcoded 5' primer and a J-beta primer mix. In TCRdb, the 5' RACE reads were re-called with MiXCR into one record per CDR3 protein. The sample lists some 1.4 million distinct CDR3 sequences; 42% were seen once. Material for sequencing was blood. Every receptor here comes from a woman between 18 and 29 years old in good health.

J is TRBJ2-4 and V is TRBV6-5; a weak D match, TRBD1 (5 bases). V lost 2 bases and J lost 0, with 14 bases in between. Germline lookup yields CDR1 MNHEY and CDR2 SVGAGI. The CDR3 is made up of 17 amino acids. The CDR3 nucleotides are TGTGCCAGCAGTTACCACCGGAAGGGGCCAGCCAAAAACATTCAGTACTTC. It codes for CASSYHRKGPAKNIQYF.

This clonotype was counted only a few times. The chain employs TRBV27 and TRBJ2-1, with D possibly called TRBD1 or TRBD2 (5 bases each). The germline V gene encodes CDR1 MNHEY and CDR2 SMNVEV (reference sequence). V lost 2 bases, J lost 5 bases, and 13 bases lay in between. This CDR3 region has 15 residues. The CDR3 DNA reads as TGTGCCAGCAGTTTACCGGGACGGGTTAACAATGAGCAGTTCTTC. Translated: CASSLPGRVNNEQFF.

The chain couples TRBV29-1 to TRBJ1-1, with D uncertain. The V end lost 7 bases, the J end lost 6 bases, and 18 bases lay between the germline ends. The CDR3 contains 13 residues. Germline V gene sequence: CDR1 SQVTM, CDR2 ANQGSEA. CDR3 sequence: CSGKTSSYPEAFF. Written as DNA, the CDR3 is TGCAGCGGAAAGACCTCTTCGTACCCTGAAGCTTTCTTT.

This clonotype was recorded a few times. The rearrangement uses TRBV5-1 and TRBJ1-1; D is perhaps TRBD1 (6 bases). V lost 4 bases and J 3 bases, leaving 10 bases between the germline ends. Germline lookup yields CDR1 SGHRS and CDR2 YFSETQ. The CDR3 extends over 13 amino acids. The CDR3 protein is CASSAQGDTEAFF. The CDR3 coding sequence is TGCGCCAGCAGCGCACAGGGAGACACTGAAGCTTTCTTT.

Comments on this clonotype: Since a much larger clone is just one base distant, this may be a read error. V is TRBV11-3 and J is TRBJ2-1; D possibly corresponds to TRBD2 (5 bases). The germline V gene has CDR1 SGHNT and CDR2 YENEEA. This CDR3 comprises 16 residues. CDR3 amino acids: CASSPGGRSSYNERFF. CDR3 DNA: TGTGCCAGCAGCCCTGGAGGTCGGAGCTCCTACAATGAGCGGTTCTTC.

This chain links TRBV9 with TRBJ2-1, with 11 nucleotides matching TRBD1. The ends lost 0 bases at V and 7 bases at J; junction bases unmatched: 6. Germline V gene data show CDR1 as SGDLS and CDR2 as YYNGEE. The CDR3 has 16 residues. The CDR3 region is CASSVVGTGGFNEQFF. Written as DNA, the CDR3 is TGTGCCAGCAGCGTAGTTGGGACAGGGGGATTTAATGAGCAGTTCTTC.

This chain joins TRBV6-6 and TRBJ2-7; 11 nucleotides agree with TRBD2. Germline CDR1 is MNHNY and CDR2 is SVGAGI (reference sequence). The CDR3 has 16 amino acids. After removal of 3 bases from V and 5 bases from J, the junction contained 9 bases not matched to a gene. The CDR3 spells CASSYDSLLAGDEQYF. The CDR3 DNA sequence: TGTGCCAGCAGTTATGACTCTCTACTAGCGGGGGACGAGCAGTACTTC.

This clonotype was counted between two and nine times. The chain links TRBV12-3 or TRBV12-4 to TRBJ2-3; D is possibly TRBD1 or TRBD2 (5 bases each). The V end was cut by 5 bases, the J end by 1 base, with 13 bases between. This CDR3 has 15 residues. The chain's CDR3 is CASSPREQGTDTQYF. The CDR3 bases are TGTGCCAGCAGTCCACGGGAACAGGGCACAGATACGCAGTATTTT.

The chain couples TRBV20-1 to TRBJ2-1; the D call may be TRBD1 or TRBD2 (5 bases each). Per germline, CDR1 DFQATT and CDR2 SNEGSKA (reference sequence). The V end was cut by 3 bases, the J end by 9 bases, with 12 bases between. This CDR3 has 12 residues. CDR3 sequence reads: CSASGALSEQFF. CDR3 coding DNA: TGCAGTGCTAGCGGGGCTCTCAGTGAGCAGTTCTTC.

This clonotype was found a few times. This chain links TRBV29-1 with TRBJ2-3, with D tentatively TRBD2 (7 bases). Trimming cost V 4 bases and J 4 bases, with 21 bases left between them. The germline CDR1 and CDR2 sequences are SQVTM and ANQGSEA. The CDR3 covers 16 residues. The CDR3 DNA reads as TGCAGCGTTGCGGGGGGCGATTCTCGGGGTGCAGATACGCAGTATTTT. It translates to CSVAGGDSRGADTQYF.

This clonotype was seen a handful of times. The gene calls are TRBV20-1 and TRBJ2-5; no reliable D call. The V end lost 4 bases, the J end lost 2 bases, and 20 bases lay between the germline ends. This CDR3 has 16 residues. The germline V gene encodes CDR1 DFQATT and CDR2 SNEGSKA (reference sequence). CDR3 DNA sequence: TGCAGTGCTAAAAAAAGTCGGCAGAGAGAACAAGAGACCCAGTACTTC. It is translated as CSAKKSRQREQETQYF.

This rearrangement joins TRBV14 to TRBJ1-6; the D is unclear. V was trimmed by 2 bases and J by 0 bases, leaving 11 bases between them. This CDR3 is built from 17 residues. CDR1 SGHDN and CDR2 FVKESK come from the germline V gene. CDR3 protein: CASSQIPEVSYNSPLHF. CDR3 nucleotides: TGTGCCAGCAGCCAAATCCCGGAGGTCTCCTATAATTCACCCCTCCACTTT.

The V gene is TRBV5-1, the J gene TRBJ1-4, with a tentative D call TRBD1 (5 bases). CDR1 and CDR2 from the germline V gene are SGHRS and YFSETQ. CDR3 length equals 16 residues. V was clipped by 4 bases and J by 3 bases, with 16 bases between them. CDR3 protein: CASSPSKGNANEKLFF. The DNA for the CDR3 is TGCGCCAGCAGCCCCTCCAAGGGGAACGCTAATGAAAAACTGTTTTTT.

This clonotype came up a few times. This sequence joins TRBV5-1 and TRBJ2-5; 7 bases line up with TRBD1. The ends lost 4 bases at V and 2 bases at J; junction bases unmatched: 8. Germline V gene data show CDR1 as SGHRS and CDR2 as YFSETQ. The CDR3 contains 15 residues. The DNA for the CDR3 is TGCGCCAGCAGCGCAGGGGACAGCCCTCAAGAGACCCAGTACTTC. Residues: CASSAGDSPQETQYF. The variable domain in full, completed from reference TRBV5-1 and TRBJ2-5, reads KAGVTQTPRYLIKTRGQQVTLSCSPISGHRSVSWYQQTPGQGLQFLFEYFSETQRNKGNFPGRFSGRQFSNSRSEMNVSTLELGDSALYLCASSAGDSPQETQYFGPGTRLLVL.

The V gene is TRBV7-2, the J gene TRBJ2-7; no clear D gene. Between the trimmed V and J ends, which lost 0 bases and 7 bases, there was a span of 10 bases. From germline, CDR1 is SGHTA and CDR2 FQGNSA. CDR3 length: 13 residues. CDR3 in DNA: TGTGCCAGCAGCTTAGCCAGTAGTGGGGAGCAGTACTTC. This gives the protein CASSLASSGEQYF.

J is TRBJ2-5 and V is TRBV5-6, with D perhaps TRBD2 (5 bases). The CDR3 covers 14 residues. V was clipped by 1 base and J by 2 bases, with 9 bases between them. Germline assignment: CDR1 SGHDT and CDR2 YYEEEE. In DNA, the CDR3 is TGTGCCAGCAGCTTGCGGGAAGGACAAGAGACCCAGTACTTC. It specifies CASSLREGQETQYF. Full variable domain (rest looked up from reference TRBV5-6 and TRBJ2-5): DAGVTQSPTHLIKTRGQQVTLRCSPKSGHDTVSWYQQALGQGPQFIFQYYEEEERQRGNFPDRFSGHQFPNYSSELNVNALLLGDSALYLCASSLREGQETQYFGPGTRLLVL.

The rearrangement joins TRBV4-1 to TRBJ2-7; 8 bases fit TRBD1. The CDR3 is 15 residues long. J was trimmed by 1 base and V by 0 bases; bases with no gene match: 2. Germline loops: CDR1 MGHRA, CDR2 YSYEKL. As DNA, the CDR3 is TGCGCCAGCAGCCAAGATCACAGGGGGTCCTACGAGCAGTACTTC. Its protein product is CASSQDHRGSYEQYF.

The V and J genes are TRBV20-1 and TRBJ2-1; possibly TRBD1 or TRBD2 for D (5 bases each). The length of the CDR3 is 16 residues. CDR1 and CDR2 (germline): DFQATT, SNEGSKA (reference sequence). V dropped 6 bases and J dropped 2 bases, with 20 bases sitting between them. The CDR3 loop reads CSAHRPGTMTYNEQFF. The CDR3 nucleotides read TGCAGTGCCCACCGACCCGGGACCATGACCTACAATGAGCAGTTCTTC.

The chain combines TRBV5-5 with TRBJ1-5; the D is unclear. The germline CDR1 and CDR2 sequences are SGHKS and YYEKEE (reference sequence). CDR3 length: 14 amino acids. The V end lost 4 bases, the J end lost 5 bases, and 13 bases lay between the germline ends. In DNA, the CDR3 is TGTGCCAGCAGCCCTCCGGGGTATCATCAGCCCCAGCATTTT. Its translation is CASSPPGYHQPQHF.

V and J are TRBV5-1 and TRBJ2-7, with D perhaps TRBD1 (5 bases). Looked up from germline, CDR1 is SGHRS and CDR2 is YFSETQ. CDR3 length: 14 residues. Between the trimmed V and J ends, which lost 4 bases and 5 bases, there was a span of 16 bases. CDR3 in amino acids: CASSVERGEDEQYF. For the CDR3, the DNA is TGCGCCAGCAGCGTGGAAAGGGGCGAAGACGAGCAGTACTTC.

This chain uses TRBV10-3 with TRBJ2-7; 8 nucleotides align to TRBD1. This CDR3 is built from 14 residues. The V and J ends lost 4 bases and 2 bases, in that order; junction bases with no gene match: 4. Germline V lookup: CDR1 ENHRY, CDR2 SYGVKD. CDR3 sequence: CAISVAQGAYEQYF. The CDR3, as DNA: TGTGCCATCAGTGTAGCACAGGGGGCCTACGAGCAGTACTTC.

This clonotype appeared a few times. The V call is TRBV7-3, the J call TRBJ2-2, with D perhaps matching TRBD1 or TRBD2 (5 bases each). This CDR3 spans 15 amino acids. Germline lookup yields CDR1 SGHTA and CDR2 FQGTGA. V was trimmed by 2 bases and J by 2 bases, leaving 9 bases between them. CDR3 sequence (DNA): TGTGCCAGCAGCTTATGGGGGTCCAACACCGGGGAGCTGTTTTTT. Its protein product is CASSLWGSNTGELFF.

Turning to this clonotype: Compared with germline, one end of the junction differs, possibly owing to a read error. This CDR3 reads CATGAGTTGTQYF. In DNA form, the CDR3 reads TGTGCCACCGGGGCAGGGACCACAGGTACGCAGTATTTT. This chain joins TRBV7-2 and TRBJ2-3; D might be TRBD1 or TRBD2, each matching 5 bases. From germline, CDR1 is SGHTA and CDR2 FQGNSA. The CDR3 covers 13 residues.

The CDR3 region has the DNA TGCAGTGCTCCTACGGACAGGGGCGATTTGGTGGGAGCTTTCTTT. Protein: CSAPTDRGDLVGAFF. The chain combines TRBV20-1 with TRBJ1-1; 9 positions match TRBD1. CDR3 length: 15 amino acids. With V trimmed by 5 bases and J by 10 bases, 17 bases remained unmatched. CDR1 and CDR2 from the germline V gene are DFQATT and SNEGSKA (reference sequence).

This chain joins TRBV2 and TRBJ1-1; 8 bases agree with TRBD1. This CDR3 spans 15 amino acids. Per the germline V gene, CDR1 is SNHLY and CDR2 is FYNNEI. V dropped 1 base and J dropped 3; count of bases not matched to a gene: 4. CDR3 bases: TGTGCCAGCAGTGAAGAACAGGGGGTTTACACTGAAGCTTTCTTT. Translation: CASSEEQGVYTEAFF.

CDR3 sequence (DNA): TGCGCCAGCAGCCTCATGGACGCGAACACTGAAGCTTTCTTT. It codes for CASSLMDANTEAFF. V usage is TRBV5-1 and J usage is TRBJ1-1; D is ambiguous. The germline CDR1 and CDR2 sequences are SGHRS and YFSETQ. V shed 4 bases and J shed 1 base, with 11 bases lying between them. This CDR3 spans 14 amino acids.

The chain combines TRBV15 with TRBJ2-2; tentatively, D is TRBD1 or TRBD2 (5 bases each). Between the trimmed V and J ends, which lost 3 bases and 2 bases, there was a span of 13 bases. CDR1 is LNHNV, CDR2 YYDKDF, per germline (reference sequence). The CDR3 is 16 amino acids. This CDR3 is CATSRRRTTNTGELFF. CDR3 DNA sequence: TGTGCCACCAGCAGGAGGAGGACAACTAACACCGGGGAGCTGTTTTTT.

This chain joins TRBV12-3 or TRBV12-4 and TRBJ2-1; TRBD2 matches at 11 bases. V was clipped by 5 bases and J by 5 bases; unmatched bases: 14. The CDR3 totals 18 residues. CDR3 coding DNA: TGTGCCAGCAGTCTTCCTATCTCTAGCGGGGGGTTAAACAATGAGCAGTTCTTC. Its translation is CASSLPISSGGLNNEQFF.

J is TRBJ2-3 and V is TRBV20-1; 9 bases match TRBD2. Germline V gene data show CDR1 as DFQATT and CDR2 as SNEGSKA (reference sequence). The CDR3 is 15 amino acids. The V gene end was trimmed by 6 bases and the J gene end by 1 base; junction bases not matched to a gene: 8. CDR3: CSAPTSGYGTDTQYF. Here the CDR3 DNA reads TGCAGTGCCCCAACTAGCGGGTATGGCACAGATACGCAGTATTTT.

The chain employs TRBV10-2 and TRBJ2-4; 8 bases are a match to TRBD2. The J call may be in error: the DNA end matches TRBJ2-7 better. This CDR3 comprises 13 residues. CDR1 and CDR2 (germline): WSHSY, SAAADI. The CDR3 loop is CASSPSGGIEQYF. The CDR3 region has the DNA TGCGCCAGCAGCCCCAGCGGGGGTATCGAGCAGTACTTC.

V is TRBV12-3 or TRBV12-4 and J is TRBJ1-2, with D uncertain. V lost 4 bases and J 2 bases, leaving 8 bases between the germline ends. CDR3 length: 13 amino acids. The CDR3 region is CASSWEVNYGYTF. CDR3 DNA: TGTGCCAGCAGTTGGGAGGTGAACTATGGCTACACCTTC.

This clonotype was seen more than once but under ten times. The J gene is TRBJ2-1, the V gene TRBV10-3; 14 bases agree with TRBD2. Looked up from germline, CDR1 is ENHRY and CDR2 is SYGVKD. This CDR3 region has 16 residues. V was pared by 2 bases and J by 8 bases, with 5 bases of the junction left unmatched. The DNA for the CDR3 is TGTGCCATCAGTGAGAGGGGGACTAGCGGGGGCGATGAGCAGTTCTTC. Encoded protein: CAISERGTSGGDEQFF.